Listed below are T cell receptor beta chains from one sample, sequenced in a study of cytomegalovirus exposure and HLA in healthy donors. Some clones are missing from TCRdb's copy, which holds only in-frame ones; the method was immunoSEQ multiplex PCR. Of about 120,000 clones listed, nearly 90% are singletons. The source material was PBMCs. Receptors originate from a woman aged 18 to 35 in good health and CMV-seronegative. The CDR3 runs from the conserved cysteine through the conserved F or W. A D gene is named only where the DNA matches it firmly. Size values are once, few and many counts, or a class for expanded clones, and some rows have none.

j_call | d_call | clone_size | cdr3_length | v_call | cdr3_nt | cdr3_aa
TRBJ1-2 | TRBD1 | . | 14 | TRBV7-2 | TGTGCCAGCAGCCCCGGGACAGGGAGCTATGGCTACACCTTC | CASSPGTGSYGYTF
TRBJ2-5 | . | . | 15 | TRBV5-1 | TGCGCCAGCAGCTCAGAGGTCTCGGGGGTGAAGACCCAGTACTTC | CASSSEVSGVKTQYF
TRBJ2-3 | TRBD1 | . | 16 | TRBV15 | TGTGCCACCAGCAGAGGAGGGGACAGGGGAGGAGATACGCAGTATTTT | CATSRGGDRGGDTQYF
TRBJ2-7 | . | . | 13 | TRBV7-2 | TGTGCCAGCAGCTTATCACGGGTTGGCGAGCAGTACTTC | CASSLSRVGEQYF
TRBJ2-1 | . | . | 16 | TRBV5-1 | TGCGCCAGCAGCTTGAGGACATCTTCGGACTACAATGAGCAGTTCTTC | CASSLRTSSDYNEQFF
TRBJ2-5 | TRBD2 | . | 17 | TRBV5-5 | TGTGCCAGCACCCACCCCGGGCGGGGGAGTTGGGTTGAGACCCAGTACTTC | CASTHPGRGSWVETQYF
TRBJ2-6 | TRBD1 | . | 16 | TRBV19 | TGTGCCAGTTCCCGGGACAGGGGGTCTGGGGCCAACGTCCTGACTTTC | CASSRDRGSGANVLTF
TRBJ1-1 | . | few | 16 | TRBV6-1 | TGTGCCAGCAGTGACACTAGCCAGGCGGGGGGCACTGAAGCTTTCTTT | CASSDTSQAGGTEAFF
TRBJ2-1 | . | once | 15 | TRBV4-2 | TGTGCCAGCAGCCCCATCGGAGGGATAGCAGCTGAGCAGTTCTTC | CASSPIGGIAAEQFF
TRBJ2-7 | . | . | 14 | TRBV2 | TGTGCCAGCAGTTTAACCGGGAAATTGTACGAGCAGTACTTC | CASSLTGKLYEQYF
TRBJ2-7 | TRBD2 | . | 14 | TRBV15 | TGTGCCACCAGCAGAGCCGGGACTAACTACGAGCAGTACTTC | CATSRAGTNYEQYF
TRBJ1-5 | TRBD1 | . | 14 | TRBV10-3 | TGTGCCATCACCCAGGACAGGAGCAATCAGCCCCAGCATTTT | CAITQDRSNQPQHF
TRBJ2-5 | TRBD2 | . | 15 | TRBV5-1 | TGCGCCAGCAGCTTAGAGCGGGGGGGCCGAGAGACCCAGTACTTC | CASSLERGGRETQYF
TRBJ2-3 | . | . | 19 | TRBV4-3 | TGCGCCAGCAGCCAAGAATATATAAGGAGTAGCGGATTCACAGATACGCAGTATTTT | CASSQEYIRSSGFTDTQYF
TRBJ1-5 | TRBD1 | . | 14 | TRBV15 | TGTGCCACCGCGGACAGGGGGCGTGATCAGCCCCAGCATTTT | CATADRGRDQPQHF
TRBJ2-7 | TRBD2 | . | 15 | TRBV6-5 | TGTGCCAGCAGTTACTCGAGCGGGAGGGCCTCCGAGCAGTACTTC | CASSYSSGRASEQYF
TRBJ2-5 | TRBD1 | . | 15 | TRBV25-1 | TGTGCCAGCAGTGAATATAGGACAGGGGAAGAGACCCAGTACTTC | CASSEYRTGEETQYF
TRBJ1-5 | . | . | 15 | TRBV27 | TGTGCCAGCAGTTCCTCGGACAGCTACTATCAGCCCCAGCATTTT | CASSSSDSYYQPQHF
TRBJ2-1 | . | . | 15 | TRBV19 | TGTGCCAGTAGTATAGCACCCTCTACTTACAATGAGCAGTTCTTC | CASSIAPSTYNEQFF
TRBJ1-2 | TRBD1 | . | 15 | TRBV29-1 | TGCAGCGTTGAGCCTAACCCGAAGGGGGCCTATGGCTACACCTTC | CSVEPNPKGAYGYTF
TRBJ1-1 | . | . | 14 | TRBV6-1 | TGTGCCAGCAGTGAAAAGTTCGGCGGCCCCGAAGCTTTCTTT | CASSEKFGGPEAFF
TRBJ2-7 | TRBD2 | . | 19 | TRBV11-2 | TGTGCCAGCAGCTTCCGACATTATGGTGGAAGCGGGAGATTGGACGAGCAGTACTTC | CASSFRHYGGSGRLDEQYF
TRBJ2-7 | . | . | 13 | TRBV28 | TGTGCCAGCAGACAAGGCGGCGTTTCCGAGCAGTACTTC | CASRQGGVSEQYF
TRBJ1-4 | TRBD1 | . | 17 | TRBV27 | TGTGCCAGCAGAAAAGGGGCCAGGACAGGCGTGAATGAAAAACTGTTTTTT | CASRKGARTGVNEKLFF
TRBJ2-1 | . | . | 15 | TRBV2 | TGTGCCAGCAGTGAGGGCAAGAGCTCCTACAATGAGCAGTTCTTC | CASSEGKSSYNEQFF
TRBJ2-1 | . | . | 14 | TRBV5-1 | TGCGCCAGCAGCTTACTCGAAGCGGAGGCCGAGCAGTTCTTC | CASSLLEAEAEQFF
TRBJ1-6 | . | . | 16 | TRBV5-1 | TGCGCCAGCAGCTTTCTAGACAGCTCCTATAATTCACCCCTCCACTTT | CASSFLDSSYNSPLHF
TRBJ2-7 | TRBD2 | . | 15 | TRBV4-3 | TGCGCCAGCTCCGAGGGACTAGCGGGAGGCTACGAGCAGTACTTC | CASSEGLAGGYEQYF